This entry describes one T cell receptor (beta chain). The data stem from a study of cytomegalovirus exposure and HLA in healthy donors. Vbeta (60) and Jbeta (13) primers were used in the PCR. The method was immunoSEQ multiplex PCR; TCRdb's version includes in-frame clones alone and lacks a portion of them. The repertoire holds 150,000 to 200,000 clones, with around 84% as singletons. V lost 3 bases, J lost 4 bases, and 4 bases stayed unmatched. The CDR3 has 14 amino acids. Germline CDR1 reads SGHVS; CDR2 reads FQNEAQ. The sequenced material came from PBMCs. This receptor was obtained from a male donor in good health and CMV-seropositive. This chain connects TRBV7-8 to TRBJ1-1; 8 bases fit TRBD1. The CDR3 loop is CASSFGQGLTEAFF. The CDR3, as DNA: TGTGCCAGCAGCTTCGGACAGGGTCTCACTGAAGCTTTCTTT.